Listed below are T cell receptor beta chains from one sample, sequenced in a study of OX40 agonist ivuxolimab in advanced cancers. The table came from immunoSEQ multiplex PCR; TCRdb's copy has only in-frame clones and leaves some out. The profile shows 73,000 or so clones, roughly 86% of them singletons. The sample consisted of CD4+ or CD8+ T cells sorted from blood, taken in a trial of the OX40 agonist ivuxolimab. The receptors were sampled from an adult with an advanced solid tumor such as melanoma, head and neck, liver or kidney cancer. Both conserved end residues are part of each CDR3. The D gene is left open where the match is weak. Size values are once, few and many counts, or a class for expanded clones, and some rows have none.

CDR3 DNA,CDR3 protein,D gene,J gene,CDR3 length,clone size,V gene
TGCGCCAGCAGCCCGGACAGCAACAATGAGCAGTTCTTC,CASSPDSNNEQFF,-,TRBJ2-1,13,-,TRBV5-1
TGCGCCAGCAGAAGGAGGGAAGGCAACACTGAAGCTTTCTTT,CASRRREGNTEAFF,-,TRBJ1-1,14,-,TRBV5-1
TGTGCTAGCAGCTTAGCAGTGGAGGGGACCCAGTACTTC,CASSLAVEGTQYF,-,TRBJ2-5,13,-,TRBV7-7
TGCGCCAGCAGCCAAGATCGAGGAACGGGCGGCACAGATACGCAGTATTTT,CASSQDRGTGGTDTQYF,-,TRBJ2-3,17,once,TRBV4-1
TGTGCCAGCAGGGGACAGGGTAGTGGAAACACCATATATTTT,CASRGQGSGNTIYF,TRBD1,TRBJ1-3,14,-,TRBV28
TGTGCCAGCAGTTTACCCCCTGGGACTGCTTGGAACTCACCCCTCCACTTT,CASSLPPGTAWNSPLHF,-,TRBJ1-6,17,-,TRBV27
TGTGCCTGGAGCGCAGAAACTAACACTGAAGCTTTCTTT,CAWSAETNTEAFF,-,TRBJ1-1,13,few,TRBV30
TGTGCCAGCAGTCCCACCCGCTCCGGGGAGCAGTTCTTC,CASSPTRSGEQFF,-,TRBJ2-1,13,-,TRBV6-5
TGTGCCAGCAGTCAGGGGGCGCGCGAGCAGTACTTC,CASSQGAREQYF,TRBD1,TRBJ2-7,12,few,TRBV6-5
TGTGCCAGCAGTCAGGGACTCTATGGCTACACCTTC,CASSQGLYGYTF,-,TRBJ1-2,12,once,TRBV28
TGTGCCAGCAGCCCCCGAGGACTAGCGGGAGGGAATGAGCAGTTCTTC,CASSPRGLAGGNEQFF,TRBD2,TRBJ2-1,16,-,TRBV9
TGTGCCAGCAGGCTACAGACAGGGGGCGCATCCGAGCAGTACTTC,CASRLQTGGASEQYF,TRBD1,TRBJ2-7,15,-,TRBV6-5
TGTGCCAGCTCACAGGTGGCGGGGGGGCCGGGAGATACGCAGTATTTT,CASSQVAGGPGDTQYF,TRBD2,TRBJ2-3,16,-,TRBV18
TGTGCCTGGAGTCCTAGCGGGGGGGCCGGAGAGACCCAGTACTTC,CAWSPSGGAGETQYF,TRBD2,TRBJ2-5,15,-,TRBV30
TGTGCCAGCAGTTTTCGGGGGCAGGTTCAGCCCCAGCATTTT,CASSFRGQVQPQHF,-,TRBJ1-5,14,-,TRBV6-6
TGTGCCAGTAGACCTCCGGGCCGCCTTACCGACGAGCAGTACTTC,CASRPPGRLTDEQYF,-,TRBJ2-7,15,-,TRBV19
TGTGCCAGCAAGGGAGCGGGTCTATACAATGAGCAGTTCTTC,CASKGAGLYNEQFF,-,TRBJ2-1,14,-,TRBV25-1
TGTGCCAGCTCACCCCTAACGGAGGCAACTGAAGCTTTCTTT,CASSPLTEATEAFF,-,TRBJ1-1,14,-,TRBV18
TGTGCCAGCAGCTTAGTAACCCAGGGGCTATACGTCCTGACTTTC,CASSLVTQGLYVLTF,-,TRBJ2-6,15,once,TRBV7-2
TGTGCCAGCAGAACCCAGGCTAGCGGGATTAAGGAGCAGTACTTC,CASRTQASGIKEQYF,TRBD2,TRBJ2-5,15,-,TRBV6-5
TGTGCCAGTAGTCCGGGACAGGGGCCCAATCAGCCCCAGCATTTT,CASSPGQGPNQPQHF,TRBD1,TRBJ1-5,15,-,TRBV19
TGTGCCAGCAGCTTAGGTGGCAGCTCTGGAAACACCATATATTTT,CASSLGGSSGNTIYF,-,TRBJ1-3,15,-,TRBV7-9
TGTGCCAGCAACTCTCAGGCAGGGGGCATAGAGACCCAGTACTTC,CASNSQAGGIETQYF,TRBD1,TRBJ2-5,15,few,TRBV6-1
TGTGCCAGCAGCACGGGACTCGGGTCCTACGAGCAGTACTTC,CASSTGLGSYEQYF,-,TRBJ2-7,14,-,TRBV11-3
TGTGCCCGGGCCGAGGACAGGGCTTGGGATACGCAGTATTTT,CARAEDRAWDTQYF,TRBD1,TRBJ2-3,14,-,TRBV30
TGCGCCAGCAGCCTTACCGGGGATTCCTACAATGAGCAGTTCTTC,CASSLTGDSYNEQFF,-,TRBJ2-1,15,-,TRBV5-1
TGTGCCAGCAGTCGTAGCGGCTACGAGCAGTACTTC,CASSRSGYEQYF,-,TRBJ2-7,12,few,TRBV2
TGTGCCAGCAGTTTTGAACGGGGGGCCTCCTACGAGCAGTACTTC,CASSFERGASYEQYF,-,TRBJ2-7,15,-,TRBV27
TGTGCCAGCTCACGGGGCTCTGGCGCAGATACGCAGTATTTT,CASSRGSGADTQYF,-,TRBJ2-3,14,-,TRBV18
TGTGCCAGCAGCCTCGGACTAAAAGAGACCCAGTACTTC,CASSLGLKETQYF,-,TRBJ2-5,13,-,TRBV11-2
TGCAGCGTTGAGCAGCGGGGGGGTCCCAATGAGCAGTTCTTC,CSVEQRGGPNEQFF,TRBD2,TRBJ2-1,14,-,TRBV29-1
TGTGCCAGCAGCCGAGTAGGGGGTAGCAGCAATGAGCAGTTCTTC,CASSRVGGSSNEQFF,-,TRBJ2-1,15,-,TRBV4-2
TGTGCCAGCAGTTTTCCTCGGGACAGATGCGAGCAGTACTTC,CASSFPRDRCEQYF,TRBD1,TRBJ2-7,14,-,TRBV28
TGTGCCAGCAGCGCTAGCGGGGGGGCGGAGACCCAGTACTTC,CASSASGGAETQYF,TRBD2,TRBJ2-5,14,-,TRBV7-6
TGTGCCTGGTCCGAACGACCCCGCGAAAAACTGTTTTTT,CAWSERPREKLFF,-,TRBJ1-4,13,-,TRBV30
TGTGCCAGCAGTCAAACCCCAGGACAGGGCTACAATGGCTACACCTTC,CASSQTPGQGYNGYTF,TRBD1,TRBJ1-2,16,-,TRBV28
TGTGCCAGCAGCTTGGGGGGGGGCCTCACAGATACGCAGTATTTT,CASSLGGGLTDTQYF,-,TRBJ2-3,15,-,TRBV11-2
TGTGCCAGCAGCTCAGGACAGGGAATCTATGGCTACACCTTC,CASSSGQGIYGYTF,TRBD1,TRBJ1-2,14,-,TRBV7-9
TGTGCCAGCAGCGTAGCTTCGGCAGGGAGGGCCGGGGAGCTGTTTTTT,CASSVASAGRAGELFF,TRBD2,TRBJ2-2,16,-,TRBV9
TGTGCCAGCAGCTTGTGGACCTCCCCTTCCTACGAGCAGTACTTC,CASSLWTSPSYEQYF,-,TRBJ2-7,15,-,TRBV5-8
TGTGCCAGCAGTTTTATGGCAACTAGCGGTTACAATGAGCAGTTCTTC,CASSFMATSGYNEQFF,TRBD2,TRBJ2-1,16,-,TRBV7-2
TGTGCCAGTAGGAAATGGGCGGGGGGGCCCTCAGATACGCAGTATTTT,CASRKWAGGPSDTQYF,TRBD2,TRBJ2-3,16,-,TRBV19
TGTGCCAGTAGTAGCCTCCGGGACATCTACACAGATACGCAGTATTTT,CASSSLRDIYTDTQYF,-,TRBJ2-3,16,-,TRBV19
TGTGCCAGCAGTTACGTGGGACAAGCTTTCTTT,CASSYVGQAFF,-,TRBJ1-1,11,once,TRBV6-6
TGTGCCAGCAGCTCAGGACAGGGTGCCTCCTACGAGCAGTACTTC,CASSSGQGASYEQYF,TRBD1,TRBJ2-7,15,-,TRBV7-6
TGTGCCAGCAGTTTAACAGGGGATCAGCCCCAGCATTTT,CASSLTGDQPQHF,TRBD1,TRBJ1-5,13,few,TRBV28
TGTGCCAGCAATTCGGGCGGAACGGGTGAGCAGTTCTTC,CASNSGGTGEQFF,-,TRBJ2-1,13,-,TRBV9
TGCGCCAGCACCCGACCGGGCCACTCCTACGAGCAGTACTTC,CASTRPGHSYEQYF,-,TRBJ2-7,14,-,TRBV23-1
TGTGCCACCAGCAGCCGAGGGACGAGCCATAGTGGGCAGTACTTC,CATSSRGTSHSGQYF,-,TRBJ2-7,15,-,TRBV15
TGTGCCAGCAGCTTCGCCGGGTGGAACTCTGGAAACACCATATATTTT,CASSFAGWNSGNTIYF,-,TRBJ1-3,16,-,TRBV7-9
TGTGCCAGCAAATGGGGAACCGGGGAGCTGTTTTTT,CASKWGTGELFF,-,TRBJ2-2,12,-,TRBV28
TGTGCCAGCAGGCGGGGCCCCAATCAGCCCCAGCATTTT,CASRRGPNQPQHF,-,TRBJ1-5,13,-,TRBV6-1
TGTGCCAGCAGCCAAGATCCAGCGGCAGATACGCAGTATTTT,CASSQDPAADTQYF,-,TRBJ2-3,14,-,TRBV4-2
TGTGCCAGCAGTTCTGGACCGTCATTCTCTGGAAACACCATATATTTT,CASSSGPSFSGNTIYF,-,TRBJ1-3,16,-,TRBV6-5
TGTGCCAGCAGTGGGGACAACAGGGGAGTGAACACTGAAGCTTTCTTT,CASSGDNRGVNTEAFF,TRBD1,TRBJ1-1,16,once,TRBV2
TGTGCCTGGAGTGTTAGTTACAATGAGCAGTTCTTC,CAWSVSYNEQFF,-,TRBJ2-1,12,-,TRBV30
TGTGCCAGCAGCGCCGGGTTGGGAGATACGCAGTATTTT,CASSAGLGDTQYF,-,TRBJ2-3,13,once,TRBV11-2
TGCGCCAGCAGCCCTCTGGGACAGATGATGAACACTGAAGCTTTCTTT,CASSPLGQMMNTEAFF,TRBD1,TRBJ1-1,16,-,TRBV5-1
TGCGCCAGCAGCTTGTACGGTAGCGGGACTAGCACAGATACGCAGTATTTT,CASSLYGSGTSTDTQYF,TRBD2,TRBJ2-3,17,-,TRBV5-1
TGTGCCTGGAGTGTACAATTCGGGACCCAGTACTTC,CAWSVQFGTQYF,-,TRBJ2-5,12,-,TRBV30